This T cell receptor (beta chain) was recovered during a study of blood T cell repertoires in COVID-19. Germline V CDR1 and CDR2: LGHNA, YNFKEQ. This CDR3 has 16 amino acids. The junction had 9 bases not matched to a gene; V was cut back by 0 bases and J by 7 bases. Produced via immunoSEQ multiplex PCR; TCRdb's table is partial and in-frame only. The data show tens of thousands of clones, with around 87% seen just once and about 14% held by the top ten. This TCR was recovered from a man in his sixties with active COVID-19. The chain links TRBV4-2 to TRBJ2-7, with TRBD2 identical over 10 bases. The sequencing input was peripheral blood. In DNA form, the CDR3 reads TGTGCCAGCAGCCAAGATGGGACTAGCGCCTCGTCGGAGCAGTACTTC. Translating gives CASSQDGTSASSEQYF.